Shown below are 28 T cell receptor beta chains from a single sample sequenced in a study of cytomegalovirus exposure and HLA in healthy donors. 13 Jbeta primers and 60 Vbeta primers were used for the PCR. Only in-frame clones appear in the TCRdb table, and some are missing; sequencing was by immunoSEQ multiplex PCR. The repertoire includes roughly 170,000 clones, around four fifths of them detected once, and 1.3% sits in the top ten. Sequencing was carried out using PBMCs. The receptor set was obtained from a man between 25 and 39 years old in good health and CMV-seronegative.

V gene TRBV5-1 combines with J gene TRBJ2-7; 12 bases are shared with TRBD2. V was clipped by 5 bases and J by 6 bases; unmatched bases: 9. The CDR3 is 15 amino acids. The germline gives CDR1 SGHRS, CDR2 YFSETQ. The CDR3 DNA follows: TGCGCCAGCAGTCTTGTGACTAGCGGGAGTGGCGAGCAGTACTTC. This translates into CASSLVTSGSGEQYF.

V gene TRBV7-9 combines with J gene TRBJ1-2; D perhaps matches TRBD1 (6 bases). CDR3 size: 14 residues. CDR1 SEHNR and CDR2 FQNEAQ come from the germline V gene (reference sequence). Trimming pared 2 bases from V and 5 bases from J, leaving 12 bases between. CDR3 region: CASSLTGTRYGYTF. CDR3 DNA: TGTGCCAGCAGCTTAACTGGGACAAGATATGGCTACACCTTC.

The chain couples TRBV19 to TRBJ2-7; 7 bases agree with TRBD1. Per the germline V gene, CDR1 is LNHDA and CDR2 is SQIVND (reference sequence). The CDR3 runs to 15 residues. V dropped 3 bases and J dropped 3; count of bases not matched to a gene: 8. The CDR3 bases are TGTGCCAGTAGTATGACAGGGAGTTATTTCTACGAGCAGTACTTC. It specifies CASSMTGSYFYEQYF.

The V gene is TRBV7-2, the J gene TRBJ2-1; 10 bases align to TRBD2. J lost 7 bases, V lost 7 bases, and 7 bases had no gene match. Germline CDR1 reads SGHTA; CDR2 reads FQGNSA. CDR3 length equals 14 residues. The CDR3 sequence: CASIGLAAYNEQFF. The CDR3 coding sequence is TGTGCCAGCATCGGACTAGCGGCTTATAATGAGCAGTTCTTC.

This chain links TRBV7-9 with TRBJ2-5; D is unclear. Germline V gives CDR1 SEHNR, CDR2 FQNEAQ (reference sequence). V was cut by 1 base and J by 5 bases, with 14 bases left in between. There are 15 residues in the CDR3. The CDR3 protein is CASSLVTTLKETQYF. The CDR3 nucleotides are TGTGCCAGCAGCTTAGTGACGACTTTAAAGGAGACCCAGTACTTC.

This chain uses TRBV29-1 with TRBJ2-3; D possibly corresponds to TRBD1 (6 bases). The CDR3 is made up of 13 amino acids. Trimming shortened V by 3 bases and J by 6 bases, and 13 bases separated the two germline ends. Per germline, CDR1 SQVTM and CDR2 ANQGSEA. The CDR3 sequence: CSVDDRRSDTQYF. The CDR3 coding sequence is TGCAGCGTTGATGACAGGAGGTCGGATACGCAGTATTTT.

This clone was found a few times. V is TRBV14 and J is TRBJ1-1; D remains unclear. The CDR3 runs 16 residues. CDR1 is SGHDN and CDR2 is FVKESK in the germline V gene. V was shortened by 5 bases and J by 5 bases, with 21 bases between the two germline ends. CDR3 residues: CASSSTLGLGGTEAFF. CDR3 DNA: TGTGCCAGCAGCTCAACCCTGGGGTTGGGAGGGACTGAAGCTTTCTTT.

V gene TRBV27 combines with J gene TRBJ1-5, with 7 bases lining up with TRBD1. The CDR3 is 14 residues long. Germline-derived CDR1 and CDR2 are MNHEY and SMNVEV (reference sequence). Unmatched junction bases numbered 8, after V lost 6 bases and J lost 6 bases. CDR3 bases: TGTGCCAGCAGACAGGGGATAGAGAGTCAGCCCCAGCATTTT. It yields the protein CASRQGIESQPQHF.

J is TRBJ1-1 and V is TRBV18; 11 bases fit TRBD1. The CDR3 extends over 13 amino acids. Germline values: CDR1 KGHSH, CDR2 LQKENI. After removal of 6 bases from V and 7 bases from J, the junction contained 4 bases not matched to a gene. The CDR3 DNA follows: TGTGCCAGCTCCCGGACAGGGGGCCATGAAGCTTTCTTT. This codes for CASSRTGGHEAFF.

The gene calls are TRBV9 and TRBJ2-7; TRBD2 aligns across 11 bases. Trimming removed 3 bases from V and 5 bases from J; junction bases left unmatched: 7. Germline V gene data show CDR1 as SGDLS and CDR2 as YYNGEE. CDR3 length equals 15 residues. CDR3 loop: CASSETSGVNHEQYF. CDR3 bases: TGTGCCAGCAGCGAGACTAGCGGGGTTAATCACGAGCAGTACTTC.

V is TRBV19 and J is TRBJ2-7; 8 bases map to TRBD1. With V trimmed by 3 bases and J by 3 bases, 7 bases remained unmatched. The CDR3 runs 15 residues. CDR1 and CDR2 (germline): LNHDA, SQIVND (reference sequence). This chain's CDR3 is CASSIDRGRGYEQYF. The CDR3 nucleotides read TGTGCCAGTAGTATTGACAGGGGAAGGGGCTACGAGCAGTACTTC.

This clone appeared a few times. The rearrangement uses TRBV5-1 and TRBJ1-1, with TRBD1 identical over 7 bases. Germline V gene sequence: CDR1 SGHRS, CDR2 YFSETQ. The CDR3 has 13 residues. With 0 bases clipped from V and 11 bases from J, the junction kept 7 bases outside the gene matches. CDR3 sequence: CASSLGGGEWAFF. The CDR3 DNA reads as TGCGCCAGCAGCTTGGGAGGGGGCGAATGGGCTTTCTTT.

This clone was detected only a few times. The chain recombines TRBV11-1 with TRBJ2-7; 7 positions match TRBD1. Losses at the gene ends were 6 bases for V and 0 bases for J; bases not matched to a gene: 5. CDR1 is SGHAT and CDR2 is FQDESV in the germline V gene (reference sequence). This CDR3 comprises 14 residues. The CDR3 DNA follows: TGTGCCAGCAGGGGGTCAGGGGGCTCCTACGAGCAGTACTTC. Translation: CASRGSGGSYEQYF.

The chain links TRBV2 to TRBJ2-5; 8 bases are a match to TRBD2. Germline CDR1 reads SNHLY; CDR2 reads FYNNEI. The CDR3 is 14 amino acids. With V trimmed by 5 bases and J by 2 bases, 4 bases remained unmatched. In DNA form, the CDR3 reads TGTGCCAGCAGTAAACGGGGGGGGCAAGAGACCCAGTACTTC. This gives the protein CASSKRGGQETQYF.

In this sample, this clone turned up a few times. The chain has TRBV13 and TRBJ1-2, with unresolved D. Trimming left V 0 bases short and J 2 bases short, with 7 bases between. Germline-derived CDR1 and CDR2 are PRHDT and FYEKMQ (reference sequence). The CDR3 length is 14 residues. CDR3 in DNA: TGTGCCAGCAGCTTAGGGGCAGGAAACTATGGCTACACCTTC. It translates to CASSLGAGNYGYTF.

The chain employs TRBV5-5 and TRBJ2-7; 8 bases match TRBD1. The V gene's germline CDR1 is SGHKS and CDR2 YYEKEE (reference sequence). The CDR3 has 14 amino acids. The J segment lost 6 bases and the V segment lost 3 bases, leaving 8 bases of the junction unmatched. CDR3 bases: TGTGCCAGCAGCTCCCGGACAGGGTCAGGCGAGCAGTACTTC. Translation gives CASSSRTGSGEQYF.

The chain links TRBV6-6 to TRBJ2-7; weak D call: TRBD1 (6 bases). The CDR3 runs 12 residues. Germline V gene sequence: CDR1 MNHNY, CDR2 SVGAGI (reference sequence). The V gene lost 9 bases and the J gene lost 5 bases, with 14 bases spanning the gap. The CDR3, as DNA: TGTGCCAGTTTATCGAAGGGGGACGAGCAGTACTTC. It is translated as CASLSKGDEQYF.

The rearrangement links TRBV19 to TRBJ2-3, with 7 bases fitting TRBD1. The ends lost 4 bases at V and 2 bases at J; junction bases unmatched: 3. This CDR3 has 14 amino acids. CDR1 is LNHDA and CDR2 is SQIVND in the germline V gene (reference sequence). DNA for the CDR3: TGTGCCAGTAGTAAGGGACAGACCACAGATACGCAGTATTTT. This encodes CASSKGQTTDTQYF.

The rearrangement uses TRBV30 and TRBJ1-5; 7 positions agree with TRBD1. CDR1 is GTSNPN and CDR2 is SVGIG in the germline V gene (reference sequence). CDR3 size: 14 residues. With V trimmed by 0 bases and J by 6 bases, 5 bases remained unmatched. CDR3 residues: CAWSVRAGGQPQHF. The CDR3 DNA follows: TGTGCCTGGAGTGTACGGGCAGGGGGTCAGCCCCAGCATTTT.

This sequence joins TRBV6-1 and TRBJ2-5; 7 positions match TRBD1. Germline CDR1 and CDR2: MNHNS and SASEGT. With V trimmed by 4 bases and J by 8 bases, 4 bases remained unmatched. The CDR3 runs to 12 residues. In DNA form, the CDR3 reads TGTGCCAGCAGTGGGTACAGGGGAACCCAGTACTTC. Amino acid sequence: CASSGYRGTQYF.

The genes are TRBV28 and TRBJ1-1; TRBD1 agrees at 7 bases. The junction had 7 bases not matched to a gene; V was cut back by 6 bases and J by 6 bases. The CDR3 covers 13 residues. Germline V lookup: CDR1 MDHEN, CDR2 SYDVKM. The CDR3 protein is CASSHRQGPEAFF. The CDR3 bases are TGTGCCAGCAGCCACCGACAGGGTCCTGAAGCTTTCTTT.

The J gene is TRBJ2-7, the V gene TRBV19; perhaps TRBD2 as D (5 bases). Germline assignment: CDR1 LNHDA and CDR2 SQIVND (reference sequence). V lost 3 bases, J lost 6 bases, and 12 bases lay in between. The length of the CDR3 is 13 residues. CDR3 amino acids: CASSIGVEVEQYF. As DNA, the CDR3 is TGTGCCAGTAGTATCGGGGTAGAAGTCGAGCAGTACTTC. Supplemented by reference TRBV19 and TRBJ2-7, the full variable domain reads DGGITQSPKYLFRKEGQNVTLSCEQNLNHDAMYWYRQDPGQGLRLIYYSQIVNDFQKGDIAEGYSVSREKKESFPLTVTSAQKNPTAFYLCASSIGVEVEQYFGPGTRLTVT.

This clone has just a few counts. The chain joins TRBV25-1 to TRBJ2-5; 7 positions agree with TRBD2. After removal of 0 bases from V and 6 bases from J, the junction contained 4 bases not matched to a gene. The germline gives CDR1 MGHDK, CDR2 SYGVNS. The CDR3 contains 14 residues. The CDR3 DNA sequence: TGTGCCAGCAGTGAATATCCGGGAGGACAGACCCAGTACTTC. Its protein product is CASSEYPGGQTQYF.

The rearrangement joins TRBV2 to TRBJ2-3; 7 nucleotides align to TRBD2. Germline CDR1 SNHLY, CDR2 FYNNEI. With V trimmed by 7 bases and J by 2 bases, 6 bases remained unmatched. The CDR3 is 14 amino acids. Here the CDR3 DNA reads TGTGCCAGCATTATGGGGGGGAACACAGATACGCAGTATTTT. This gives the protein CASIMGGNTDTQYF.

V is TRBV2 and J is TRBJ2-1; 9 positions agree with TRBD2. Trimming at V came to 4 bases and at J to 2 bases, leaving 3 bases not matched to a gene. CDR1 is SNHLY and CDR2 is FYNNEI in the germline V gene. The length of the CDR3 is 15 residues. Written as DNA, the CDR3 is TGTGCCAGCAGTGCTGTAGCGGGGGCCTACAATGAGCAGTTCTTC. It yields the protein CASSAVAGAYNEQFF. The full variable domain, its missing parts supplied by reference TRBV2 and TRBJ2-1, is EPEVTQTPSHQVTQMGQEVILRCVPISNHLYFYWYRQILGQKVEFLVSFYNNEISEKSEIFDDQFSVERPDGSNFTLKIRSTKLEDSAMYFCASSAVAGAYNEQFFGPGTRLTVL.

This sequence joins TRBV7-9 and TRBJ2-7; D is unresolved. The germline V gene has CDR1 SEHNR and CDR2 FQNEAQ (reference sequence). V was pared by 4 bases and J by 1 base, with 8 bases between. The CDR3 runs to 13 residues. The chain's CDR3 is CASSSTRSYEQYF. The DNA of the CDR3 is TGTGCCAGCAGCTCAACGCGTTCCTACGAGCAGTACTTC.

The DNA of the CDR3 is TGTGCCAGTAGTATGGAAGGGTCGGGGAGTCAGCCCCAGCATTTT. This encodes CASSMEGSGSQPQHF. The V and J genes are TRBV19 and TRBJ1-5; no reliable D call. V dropped 3 bases and J dropped 6 bases, with 15 bases sitting between them. CDR3 size: 15 residues. Germline V gene sequence: CDR1 LNHDA, CDR2 SQIVND (reference sequence).

This chain joins TRBV19 and TRBJ1-4; 8 bases fit TRBD1. Germline values: CDR1 LNHDA, CDR2 SQIVND (reference sequence). This CDR3 spans 14 amino acids. Losses at the gene ends were 5 bases for V and 3 bases for J; bases not matched to a gene: 2. DNA for the CDR3: TGTGCCAGTAGTGTACAGGGGGCTAATGAAAAACTGTTTTTT. Protein product: CASSVQGANEKLFF.